The clone carrying this T cell receptor (beta chain) was observed at least ten times. This sample was taken from a study of regulatory T cells in long-lasting Graves disease. The sample's time point: newly diagnosed GD, antithyroid drugs for less than 3 months. RNA extracted from PBMCs served as the sequencing template. Libraries of TCR beta came from iRepertoire HTBI primers plus Arm-PCR of CDR3 regions. TCRdb re-called the multiplex PCR reads through MiXCR, storing one row per CDR3 protein. Seen here are about 450,000 distinct CDR3 sequences, 14% observed once, and the top ten hold approximately 17%. This sample was also put to use in a study of T cells in Graves' hyperthyroidism and ophthalmopathy.

Source: peripheral blood mononuclear cells (PBMCs), taken at new diagnosis, from a patient treated with antithyroid drugs. This TCR derives from a woman aged 45-59 years with Graves disease.

CDR3 in amino acids: CASTPTWRSTEAFF. In DNA, the CDR3 is TGTGCCAGCACCCCCACGTGGCGGTCCACTGAAGCTTTCTTT. The V and J genes are TRBV27 and TRBJ1-1, with D unresolved. CDR1 and CDR2 from the germline V gene are MNHEY and SMNVEV (reference sequence). V shed 7 bases and J shed 4 bases, with 16 bases lying between them. There are 14 residues in the CDR3.